The subject of this entry is one T cell receptor (beta chain). What it binds is unknown. This entry belongs to a study of CD8 T cells in ankylosing spondylitis. General study findings and limits: The study identified a TCR beta motif of roughly eight highly homologous variants that appeared characteristic of ankylosing spondylitis blood.

From the 5' RACE reads, TCRdb called clonotypes with MiXCR, one entry per CDR3 protein. The repertoire holds 400,000 or so distinct CDR3 sequences, with around 26% as singletons. V was pared by 9 bases and J by 8 bases, with 23 bases between. Per germline, CDR1 SGHRS and CDR2 YFSETQ. The CDR3 runs 14 residues. This chain connects TRBV5-1 to TRBJ1-2; D call uncertain. The source material was blood, either unsorted or a sorted T cell fraction (not recorded which). The clonotype comes from a male donor with ankylosing spondylitis. CDR3 sequence (DNA): TGCGCCACCAAAAGAGGGCCCGAGGACCGGGGCTACACCTTC. The encoded protein is CATKRGPEDRGYTF.